This paragraph reports one T cell receptor beta chain. Its antigen is unknown. Every donor gave about 9 milliliters of peripheral blood. For the second PCR, which ran for 7 to 11 cycles, a sample-barcoded 5' primer and a J-beta primer mix were used. TCRdb itself ran the 5' RACE reads through MiXCR, one entry per CDR3 protein. The table records approximately 1.5 million distinct CDR3 sequences, approximately 32% of them present only once. The entry originates in a study of blood T cells in healthy people across ages. Looking at the study overall: T cells yielded about one barcoded beta molecule per two cells through template switching.

Germline V CDR1 and CDR2: SEHNR, FQNEAQ (reference sequence). The CDR3 sequence is 14 residues long. V lost 5 bases and J lost 7, with 17 bases in between. Study outcomes and limitations: Diversity was higher, and naive CD4+ cells more numerous, in long-lived donors than in aged donors.

What was sequenced was blood. The receptor's source is a woman in her thirties in good health. The chain recombines TRBV7-9 with TRBJ1-2, with TRBD1 as a possible D gene (6 bases). CDR3 DNA sequence: TGTGCCAGCAGCGGGGACGTCACCAGGGGTGGCTACACCTTC. It encodes CASSGDVTRGGYTF.